This T cell receptor (beta chain) was obtained from a study of cytomegalovirus exposure and HLA in healthy donors. It was with 60 Vbeta and 13 Jbeta primers that the PCR ran. Only in-frame clones appear in the TCRdb table, and some are missing; sequencing was by immunoSEQ multiplex PCR. The sample has 150,000 to 200,000 clones, 73% seen once. Germline V gene data show CDR1 as SGHDN and CDR2 as FVKESK. This CDR3 is 15 amino acids long. The V segment lost 1 base and the J segment 9 bases; nucleotides outside the gene matches: 8. Sequences were obtained from PBMCs. The J gene is TRBJ2-1, the V gene TRBV14; TRBD1 matches 8 bases. The TCR was taken from a woman in her 30s in good health and CMV-seronegative. The CDR3 reads CASSQGTGWVVEQFF. The CDR3 nucleotides are TGTGCCAGCAGCCAAGGGACAGGGTGGGTAGTTGAGCAGTTCTTC.